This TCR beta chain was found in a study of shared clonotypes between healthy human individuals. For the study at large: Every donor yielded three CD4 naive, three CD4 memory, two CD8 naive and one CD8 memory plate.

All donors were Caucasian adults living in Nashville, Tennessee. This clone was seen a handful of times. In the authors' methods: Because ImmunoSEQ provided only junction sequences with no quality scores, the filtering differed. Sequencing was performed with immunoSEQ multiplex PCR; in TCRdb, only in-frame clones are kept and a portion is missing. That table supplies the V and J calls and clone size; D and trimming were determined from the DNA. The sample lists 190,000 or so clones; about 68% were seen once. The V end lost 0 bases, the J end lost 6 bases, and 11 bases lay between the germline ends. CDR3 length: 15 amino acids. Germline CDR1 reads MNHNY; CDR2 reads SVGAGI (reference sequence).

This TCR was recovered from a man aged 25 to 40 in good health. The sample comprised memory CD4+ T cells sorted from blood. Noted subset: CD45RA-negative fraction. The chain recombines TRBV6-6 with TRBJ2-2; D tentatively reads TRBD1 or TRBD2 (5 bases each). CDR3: CASSYSRRGAGELFF. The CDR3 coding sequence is TGTGCCAGCAGTTACTCGCGACGAGGGGCCGGGGAGCTGTTTTTT.